A selection of T cell receptor beta chains follows, all from one sample in a study of T cell responses to AZD1222 COVID-19 vaccine. The data were produced by immunoSEQ multiplex PCR, yet TCRdb's version contains in-frame clones alone and is incomplete. The table records approximately 110,000 clones, about nine tenths of them present only once. Sequences were derived from peripheral blood, sampled on day 0 of AZD1222 vaccination. The receptors here all came from an adult in good health. Both conserved end residues are part of each CDR3. D genes are given only for firm matches. The size entry is marked missing in some rows and otherwise reads once, few, many or a size class.

TGTGCCAGCAGCCAAGATGCGTCCTACGAGCAGTACTTC	CASSQDASYEQYF	NA	TRBV4-2	TRBJ2-7	NA
TGTGCCAGTGCTCCGGGGCCGTATGGCTACACCTTC	CASAPGPYGYTF	NA	TRBV19	TRBJ1-2	NA
TGTGCCAGCAGTGACGGGACAGGGGCCATGGGGCAGCCCCAGCATTTT	CASSDGTGAMGQPQHF	TRBD1	TRBV25-1	TRBJ1-5	NA
TGTGCCAGCAGCCTCAGGGGGCTGGGTAATGAAAAACTGTTTTTT	CASSLRGLGNEKLFF	TRBD1	TRBV27	TRBJ1-4	NA
TGTGCCAGCAGCTTAACGGGGGCTAATGGAAACACCATATATTTT	CASSLTGANGNTIYF	NA	TRBV7-2	TRBJ1-3	NA
TGTGCCAGCAGCTTCGCCGGGACCGACGGAAACACCATATATTTT	CASSFAGTDGNTIYF	NA	TRBV5-5	TRBJ1-3	once
TGTGCCATCAGTGAGGATACAGGGTATTCACCCCTCCACTTT	CAISEDTGYSPLHF	NA	TRBV10-3	TRBJ1-6	once
TGTGCCTGGAGTGTTGGTGGGCAGGGGGCATTCAAAAACATTCAGTACTTC	CAWSVGGQGAFKNIQYF	TRBD1	TRBV30	TRBJ2-4	NA
TGTGCCACGCAGGTTCTGAACACCGGGGAGCTGTTTTTT	CATQVLNTGELFF	NA	TRBV19	TRBJ2-2	NA
TGCGCCAGCAGCCCGGGAGGGGGAGGAGGTCAGCCCCAGCATTTT	CASSPGGGGGQPQHF	NA	TRBV5-1	TRBJ1-5	NA
TGTGCCAGCAGCTACTCATCGAATTCACCCCTCCACTTT	CASSYSSNSPLHF	NA	TRBV5-6	TRBJ1-6	NA
TGTGCCAGCAGTTTAGGGGGAGATACGCAGTATTTT	CASSLGGDTQYF	NA	TRBV12-3/TRBV12-4	TRBJ2-3	NA
TGTGCCAGCTCAGCCGGACCAGCAGAGCAGTTCTTC	CASSAGPAEQFF	NA	TRBV18	TRBJ2-1	NA
TGTGCCAGCAGTTACGATCGTAAGGTCATGAACACTGAAGCTTTCTTT	CASSYDRKVMNTEAFF	NA	TRBV6-5	TRBJ1-1	NA
TGTGCCAGCAGTGACATTGGGGACTTCACTGGAATCCCTGAAGCTTTCTTT	CASSDIGDFTGIPEAFF	NA	TRBV25-1	TRBJ1-1	NA
TGTGCCAGCCCTAGGACAGGCCGAAGCTCCTACGAGCAGTACTTC	CASPRTGRSSYEQYF	TRBD1	TRBV5-8	TRBJ2-7	few
TGCGCCAGCAGCCAAGAATCCGGGGGGCACAACACCGGGGAGCTGTTTTTT	CASSQESGGHNTGELFF	NA	TRBV4-3	TRBJ2-2	NA
TGCGCCAGCAGCCAATTAGGACCCTATAATCAGCCCCAGCATTTT	CASSQLGPYNQPQHF	NA	TRBV4-1	TRBJ1-5	NA
TGCGCCAGCAGCTTGGGAGGCTCCACTGAAGCTTTCTTT	CASSLGGSTEAFF	NA	TRBV5-1	TRBJ1-1	NA
TGTGCCAGCAGTTACTCGAGAGGGGATGGCTACACCTTC	CASSYSRGDGYTF	NA	TRBV6-5	TRBJ1-2	NA
TGTGCCACCAGCAGAGGACGAGGCCGCTGGAACGAGCAGTACTTC	CATSRGRGRWNEQYF	NA	TRBV15	TRBJ2-7	few
TGTGCAACAGGGCAGGGCTACACCTTC	CATGQGYTF	NA	TRBV19	TRBJ1-2	NA
TGTGCCAGCTCACCACCGGTAGCGTTGCGGGGGGGCGAGCAGTACTTC	CASSPPVALRGGEQYF	TRBD2	TRBV18	TRBJ2-7	NA
TGCGCCAGCAGTGACTACAGGGTTACAGAAGGTACGAACACTGAAGCTTTCTTT	CASSDYRVTEGTNTEAFF	NA	TRBV10-2	TRBJ1-1	once
TGTGCCAGCAGCTTGGCCGGGGCCAACACCATATATTTT	CASSLAGANTIYF	NA	TRBV5-6	TRBJ1-3	NA
TGCGCCAGCAGCCAAGATCTTCGACAGGGGTATTCACCCCTCCACTTT	CASSQDLRQGYSPLHF	TRBD1	TRBV4-3	TRBJ1-6	once
TGCGCCAGCAGCCAAGCTTTACTAGCGGGGGCCACTACCTCCACAGATACGCAGTATTTT	CASSQALLAGATTSTDTQYF	TRBD2	TRBV4-1	TRBJ2-3	NA
TGTGCCAGTAGTTTCCAGGGACAGGGACACTATGGCTACACCTTC	CASSFQGQGHYGYTF	TRBD1	TRBV19	TRBJ1-2	few
TGTGCCAGCAGCGGGATTAATGGGGGGGGTAGTGGCTACACCTTC	CASSGINGGGSGYTF	NA	TRBV7-8	TRBJ1-2	NA
TGTGCCAGTAGTTTAAGGACGGAGGCTAACTATGGCTACACCTTC	CASSLRTEANYGYTF	NA	TRBV19	TRBJ1-2	NA
TGTGCCAGCAGCCCCCGTGGGGGCTCCTACAATGAGCAGTTCTTC	CASSPRGGSYNEQFF	NA	TRBV7-2	TRBJ2-1	NA
TGTGCCATCAGTGAGTATATGGAGACTGGCTACACCTTC	CAISEYMETGYTF	NA	TRBV10-3	TRBJ1-2	NA
TGTGCCAGCAGCTTAGCGCCCCCGGGACAGGGTTCTGGAAACACCATATATTTT	CASSLAPPGQGSGNTIYF	TRBD1	TRBV7-9	TRBJ1-3	NA
TGTGCCAGTAGTATCGGGGACAGGGGGATCTATGGCTACACCTTC	CASSIGDRGIYGYTF	TRBD1	TRBV19	TRBJ1-2	NA
TGTGCCAGCCCTCGTAAGGCAGGGGGCTTAGAGGACTATGGCTACACCTTC	CASPRKAGGLEDYGYTF	TRBD1	TRBV6-4	TRBJ1-2	NA
TGTGCCAGCGTCCGCTTCGATAGCAATCAGCCCCAGCATTTT	CASVRFDSNQPQHF	NA	TRBV6-5	TRBJ1-5	NA
TGTGCCTGGAGTGAGGGGCGCGTTGGGGTCTATGGCTACACCTTC	CAWSEGRVGVYGYTF	NA	TRBV30	TRBJ1-2	NA
TGTGCCAGCAGCCAGTCCGGGCCCCGAGGCTCTGGAAACACCATATATTTT	CASSQSGPRGSGNTIYF	NA	TRBV4-2	TRBJ1-3	NA
TGCGCCAGCAGAGGTGGAGGTTTCTACAATGAGCAGTTCTTC	CASRGGGFYNEQFF	NA	TRBV10-2	TRBJ2-1	NA
TGTGCCAGCAGTTTGTCGGACGCAGCCTACAATGAGCAGTTCTTC	CASSLSDAAYNEQFF	NA	TRBV27	TRBJ2-1	NA
TGTGCCACCAGCAGAGATCGTGGAGCGGTCCATGGTGAGCAGTTCTTC	CATSRDRGAVHGEQFF	NA	TRBV15	TRBJ2-1	NA
TGTGCCAGCGACCCAGGGGAGGGACACGAGCAGTACTTC	CASDPGEGHEQYF	NA	TRBV11-2	TRBJ2-7	NA
TGCAGCGGTACCCCGGGACTGGGCTATGGCTACACCTTC	CSGTPGLGYGYTF	NA	TRBV29-1	TRBJ1-2	few
TGTGCCAGCAGCCGCAGACAATACACCGGGGAGCTGTTTTTT	CASSRRQYTGELFF	NA	TRBV6-5	TRBJ2-2	NA
TGTGCCAGCATGACTCAGGGGGGCTACACCTTC	CASMTQGGYTF	NA	TRBV2	TRBJ1-2	NA
TGTGCCAGTAGTATGCTATGGGATCAGCCCCAGCATTTT	CASSMLWDQPQHF	NA	TRBV19	TRBJ1-5	NA
TGTGCCATCAGTGAGGACGGGAAAAATCAGCCCCAGCATTTT	CAISEDGKNQPQHF	NA	TRBV10-3	TRBJ1-5	NA
TGTGCCAGCTCACCATGGGCGGGGGGCCAGCACATTCAGTACTTC	CASSPWAGGQHIQYF	TRBD2	TRBV18	TRBJ2-4	NA
TGTGCCAGCAGTTGGGGGGGCTACGAGCAGTACTTC	CASSWGGYEQYF	TRBD2	TRBV12-3/TRBV12-4	TRBJ2-7	NA
TGTGCCACCAGCAGAGGCCTAAGCAGGGGGAGTTGGGATACGCAGTATTTT	CATSRGLSRGSWDTQYF	TRBD1	TRBV15	TRBJ2-3	NA
TGTGCCAGCAGTCGGACTAGCGAAGAGACCCAGTACTTC	CASSRTSEETQYF	TRBD2	TRBV5-5	TRBJ2-5	NA